The 5 T cell receptor beta chains below come from one sample, sequenced in a study of OX40 agonist ivuxolimab in advanced cancers. Clones were sequenced by immunoSEQ multiplex PCR, and TCRdb holds only the in-frame ones, with some missing. There are roughly 57,000 clones in the sample; about nine tenths occur only once, and roughly 16% lies in the top ten. The sequencing here drew on CD4+ or CD8+ T cells sorted from blood, taken in a trial of the OX40 agonist ivuxolimab. The receptor source for this set is an adult with an advanced solid tumor such as melanoma, head and neck, liver or kidney cancer.

The chain recombines TRBV7-8 with TRBJ2-1; no reliable D call. Trimming took 3 bases from V and 3 from J, leaving 6 bases between them. The CDR3 spans 13 residues. CDR1 and CDR2 (germline): SGHVS, FQNEAQ. The CDR3 sequence: CASSFLDYNEQFF. CDR3 coding DNA: TGTGCCAGCAGCTTTTTAGACTACAATGAGCAGTTCTTC. Full variable domain (rest looked up from reference TRBV7-8 and TRBJ2-1): GAGVSQSPRYKVAKRGQDVALRCDPISGHVSLFWYQQALGQGPEFLTYFQNEAQLDKSGLPSDRFFAERPEGSVSTLKIQRTQQEDSAVYLCASSFLDYNEQFFGPGTRLTVL.

This sequence joins TRBV30 and TRBJ2-2, with D possibly matching TRBD2 (6 bases). This CDR3 comprises 15 residues. V lost 0 bases, J lost 6 bases, and 14 bases lay in between. The germline gives CDR1 GTSNPN, CDR2 SVGIG (reference sequence). For the CDR3, the DNA is TGTGCCTGGAGTGTACCCGGGAGTGGTGCCGGGGAGCTGTTTTTT. As protein: CAWSVPGSGAGELFF.

The CDR3 DNA sequence: TGTGCCAGCAGTTTAATCATTTGGACAATGAACACTGAAGCTTTCTTT. Translating gives CASSLIIWTMNTEAFF. The V gene is TRBV28, the J gene TRBJ1-1; a weak D match, TRBD1 (5 bases). This CDR3 has 16 residues. Germline V lookup: CDR1 MDHEN, CDR2 SYDVKM. Trimming shortened V by 2 bases and J by 0 bases, and 13 bases separated the two germline ends.

The genes are TRBV29-1 and TRBJ2-1, with 14 bases matching TRBD2. The CDR3 has 15 residues. The germline V gene has CDR1 SQVTM and CDR2 ANQGSEA. V dropped 5 bases and J dropped 7; count of bases not matched to a gene: 7. CDR3 coding DNA: TGCAGCGTTAAACCTCGGACTAGCGGGAGGAATGAGCAGTTCTTC. It specifies CSVKPRTSGRNEQFF.

V gene TRBV4-1 combines with J gene TRBJ2-7; D perhaps matches TRBD1 (5 bases). Germline V gives CDR1 MGHRA, CDR2 YSYEKL. Deletions cut 4 bases from V and 3 bases from J, with 10 bases between. This CDR3 region has 13 residues. Here the CDR3 DNA reads TGCGCCAGCAGCCCAACCCAGGGCTACGAGCAGTACTTC. Translating gives CASSPTQGYEQYF.